Below, 25 T cell receptor beta chains from the same sample are listed, as sequenced in a study of Tregs in tolerant kidney transplant recipients. Related graft donors supplied nonmyeloablative bone marrow transplants, and mixed chimerism was transient. Measured with immunoSEQ multiplex PCR; TCRdb has only the in-frame clones, and not every one. The sample spans 23,000 or so clones; the ten largest clones claim about 4%. This material consisted of CD4+ T cells from blood (PBMCs), taken 6 months after the transplant. The receptors originated from a human patient who received a combined kidney and bone marrow transplant. Some of these T cells may belong to the graft donor.

Concerning this clone itself: The read falls 3 residues short of the CDR3 end, and the missing part is taken from the germline J gene. The rearrangement links TRBV10-3 to TRBJ2-4; 10 nucleotides align to TRBD2. V gave up 2 bases and J gave up 6 bases; unmatched junction bases: 7. This CDR3 has 16 residues. The V gene's germline CDR1 is ENHRY and CDR2 SYGVKD. The CDR3 spells CAISEIGLAELNIQYF. CDR3 DNA (partial): TGTGCCATCAGTGAGATCGGACTAGCGGAATTAAACATT.

With regard to this clone: The CDR3 end is not reached by the read, which stops 3 residues before it; the germline J gene fills it in. The chain combines TRBV20-1 with TRBJ2-7; D unclear. The V and J ends lost 0 bases and 3 bases respectively, with 21 bases between them. The CDR3 is 17 amino acids. In germline, CDR1 is DFQATT, CDR2 SNEGSKA (reference sequence). The CDR3 DNA, read in part, is TGCAGTGCTAGAGATCCTTCATCCATCTCTAGAAGCTACGAG. This translates into CSARDPSSISRSYE. The CDR3 in full is CSARDPSSISRSYEQYF.

A word on this clone: The read is 3 residues too short to cover the CDR3 end, so that end is filled in from the germline J gene. The genes are TRBV7-2 and TRBJ1-5; 10 bases align to TRBD1. The J segment lost 7 bases and the V segment lost 4 bases, leaving 7 bases of the junction unmatched. CDR1 SGHTA and CDR2 FQGNSA come from the germline V gene. The CDR3 length is 15 residues. The CDR3 sequence is CASSSPDRGLQPQHF. CDR3 bases read: TGTGCCAGCAGCTCACCAGACAGGGGGCTCCAGCCC.

CDR3 DNA, as far as it was read: TGTGCCAGCAGCACCATAGCGGGAGGCGGCGATGAG. Translating it yields CASSTIAGGGDE. The CDR3 in its entirety is CASSTIAGGGDEQFF. This sequence joins TRBV7-7 and TRBJ2-1; 10 nucleotides align to TRBD2. The read ends 3 residues before the CDR3 terminus; that terminus is restored from the germline J gene. The V gene end was trimmed by 5 bases and the J gene end by 8 bases; junction bases not matched to a gene: 9. The CDR3 is 15 amino acids. CDR1 and CDR2 from the germline V gene are SSHAT and FNYEAQ (reference sequence).

A word on this clone: Sequencing ends 3 residues short of the CDR3 end; the germline J gene provides the rest. The chain joins TRBV16 to TRBJ2-2, with D tentatively TRBD2 (6 bases). Germline V gene lookup returns CDR1 KGHSY and CDR2 FQNENV. Between the trimmed V and J ends, which lost 9 bases and 5 bases, there was a span of 13 bases. There are 13 residues in the CDR3. CDR3 bases read: TGTGCCAGAAGGAGGGTCAGGACCGGGGAG. This translates into CARRRVRTGE. In full, the CDR3 reads CARRRVRTGELFF.

Worth noting for this clone: The CDR3 end falls 3 residues outside the read, so it is completed with the germline J gene. The same CDR3 arises from other DNA sequences in this sample as well. The chain recombines TRBV19 with TRBJ2-3; 13 bases map to TRBD2. Germline CDR1 LNHDA, CDR2 SQIVND (reference sequence). J gave up 5 bases and V 6 bases, and 5 bases lay outside the gene matches. The CDR3 has 15 amino acids. CDR3 bases read: TGTGCCAGTAGCCCGGGACTAGCGGGGAGAGATACG. Encoded protein: CASSPGLAGRDT. The full CDR3 is CASSPGLAGRDTQYF.

To note about this clone: The read gets to within 3 residues of the CDR3 end, and the germline J gene fills in the rest. The chain couples TRBV20-1 to TRBJ2-3, with 10 bases aligning to TRBD2. The CDR3 contains 14 residues. The junction had 2 bases not matched to a gene; V was cut back by 5 bases and J by 0 bases. The germline V gene has CDR1 DFQATT and CDR2 SNEGSKA (reference sequence). The sequenced part of the CDR3 DNA is TGCAGTGCTTCGACTAGCGGGAGCACAGATACG. Protein product: CSASTSGSTDT. The full-length CDR3 reads as CSASTSGSTDTQYF.

The covered CDR3 bases are TGCAGTGCTAGTAATCCTTCAAGGGGTCGAGTAGATACG. Protein product: CSASNPSRGRVDT. The entire CDR3 protein reads CSASNPSRGRVDTQYF. This chain uses TRBV20-1 with TRBJ2-3, with D possibly being TRBD1 (5 bases). The CDR3 end lies 3 residues beyond the end of the read and is filled in from the germline J gene. The germline gives CDR1 DFQATT, CDR2 SNEGSKA (reference sequence). Deletions cut 3 bases from V and 5 bases from J, with 21 bases between. The CDR3 has 16 amino acids.

As concerns this clone: The read falls 3 residues short of the CDR3 end, and the missing part is taken from the germline J gene. The chain is built from TRBV10-3 and TRBJ1-6, with 7 bases that match TRBD1. Per germline, CDR1 ENHRY and CDR2 SYGVKD. V was pared by 5 bases and J by 0 bases, with 1 base of the junction left unmatched. This CDR3 has 15 amino acids. Incomplete CDR3 DNA: TGTGCCATCAGTTCAGGGGGCTCCTATAATTCACCC. Encoded protein: CAISSGGSYNSP. The entire CDR3 is CAISSGGSYNSPLHF.

On this clone itself: Sequencing ends 3 residues short of the CDR3 end; the germline J gene provides the rest. The rearrangement uses TRBV11-3 and TRBJ2-1, with TRBD2 matching 7 bases. Germline V CDR1 and CDR2: SGHNT, YENEEA. This CDR3 region has 15 residues. J was trimmed by 9 bases and V by 3 bases; bases with no gene match: 11. The DNA read from the CDR3 is TGTGCCAGCAGCTTTGGCGGGGCGGGAGCGGGTGAG. Its protein is CASSFGGAGAGE. Given in full, the CDR3 is CASSFGGAGAGEQFF.

Concerning this clone itself: The read comes to an end 3 residues before the CDR3 does, leaving the germline J gene to fill in the end. The chain has TRBV7-7 and TRBJ1-4; 8 bases match TRBD1. With V trimmed by 5 bases and J by 3 bases, 5 bases remained unmatched. The CDR3 is made up of 15 amino acids. CDR1 is SSHAT and CDR2 is FNYEAQ in the germline V gene (reference sequence). The covered CDR3 bases are TGTGCCAGCAGCATCGGACAGGGAGCTAATGAAAAA. Translation gives CASSIGQGANEK. The whole CDR3 is CASSIGQGANEKLFF.

Comments on this clone: The CDR3 end is not reached by the read, which stops 3 residues before it; the germline J gene fills it in. V is TRBV5-6 and J is TRBJ2-1; 9 nucleotides match TRBD1. The junction had 3 bases not matched to a gene; V was cut back by 1 base and J by 7 bases. Germline V gives CDR1 SGHDT, CDR2 YYEEEE. The CDR3 is made up of 14 amino acids. The sequenced CDR3 bases are TGTGCCAGCAGCTTGCCGGGACAGGGAAATGAG. Its protein product is CASSLPGQGNE. The full CDR3 reads CASSLPGQGNEQFF. Full variable domain (missing parts from reference TRBV5-6 and TRBJ2-1): DAGVTQSPTHLIKTRGQQVTLRCSPKSGHDTVSWYQQALGQGPQFIFQYYEEEERQRGNFPDRFSGHQFPNYSSELNVNALLLGDSALYLCASSLPGQGNEQFFGPGTRLTVL.

With regard to this clone: The read stops 3 residues short of the end of the CDR3; the missing end is completed from the germline J gene. The rearrangement joins TRBV6-2 or TRBV6-3 to TRBJ1-6; TRBD1 agrees at 7 bases. The germline V gene encodes CDR1 MNHEY and CDR2 SVGEGT. The CDR3 is made up of 11 amino acids. CDR3 sequence: CAAAGGLPLHF. The sequenced part of the CDR3 DNA is TGTGCCGCGGCAGGGGGTCTCCCC.

A note on this clone: The read finishes 3 residues shy of the CDR3 end, and the germline J gene is used to complete it. The chain uses TRBV18 and TRBJ1-2; TRBD1 agrees at 7 bases. The CDR3 loop spans 14 amino acids. V shed 0 bases, J shed 6 bases, and the junction held 4 bases outside the gene matches. Per germline, CDR1 KGHSH and CDR2 LQKENI. CDR3 in amino acids: CASSPPDRKHGYTF. CDR3 DNA, as far as it was read: TGTGCCAGCTCACCACCGGACAGGAAACATGGC.

Notes on this clone: From the germline J gene comes the end of the CDR3, since the read stops 3 residues before it. V and J are TRBV6-7 and TRBJ2-7; 7 nucleotides line up with TRBD1. TRBV6-7 qualifies as an ORF whose function is uncertain. The CDR3 spans 19 residues. V was pared by 3 bases and J by 1 base, with 18 bases of the junction left unmatched. The CDR3 bases that were read are TGTGCCAGCAGTTATAAGATCAAGTACAGGGGCCTTACATCCTACGAG. Residues: CASSYKIKYRGLTSYE. The whole CDR3 protein is CASSYKIKYRGLTSYEQYF.

Concerning this clone: The sequence runs out 3 residues before the end of the CDR3; the remainder is reconstructed from the germline J gene. The J gene is TRBJ1-2, the V gene TRBV10-3, with D perhaps TRBD1 (5 bases). The CDR3 covers 12 residues. Germline CDR1 reads ENHRY; CDR2 reads SYGVKD. The part of the CDR3 DNA that was read is TGTGCCATCAGTGGAGGGGCGGGGGGC. This sequence encodes CAISGGAGG. The entire CDR3 is CAISGGAGGYTF.

On this clone: The read finishes 3 residues shy of the CDR3 end, and the germline J gene is used to complete it. The chain joins TRBV30 to TRBJ1-5; 11 nucleotides match TRBD1. This CDR3 is 14 amino acids long. The V gene end was trimmed by 1 base and the J gene end by 6 bases; junction bases not matched to a gene: 2. In germline, CDR1 is GTSNPN, CDR2 SVGIG (reference sequence). The CDR3 bases that were read are TGTGCCTGGAGTGCCGGGACAGGGGGTCAGCCC. Translating it yields CAWSAGTGGQP. From start to end, the CDR3 is CAWSAGTGGQPQHF. Full variable domain (remainder filled in from reference TRBV30 and TRBJ1-5): SQTIHQWPATLVQPVGSPLSLECTVEGTSNPNLYWYRQAAGRGLQLLFYSVGIGQISSEVPQNLSASRPQDRQFILSSKKLLLSDSGFYLCAWSAGTGGQPQHFGDGTRLSIL.

As for this clone: The read terminates 3 residues before the CDR3 end, so the remaining end is supplied by the germline J gene. The chain is built from TRBV2 and TRBJ1-1; D ambiguous. V was clipped by 3 bases and J by 7 bases, with 12 bases between them. Germline values: CDR1 SNHLY, CDR2 FYNNEI. The length of the CDR3 is 13 residues. Here the CDR3 reads CASSEEQVGEAFF. The CDR3 DNA, read in part, is TGTGCCAGCAGTGAGGAGCAGGTTGGTGAA.

CDR3 bases read: TGTGCCAGCAGCCCAACAGGCCGGGCTTGGAACACTGAA. Its translation is CASSPTGRAWNTE. The complete CDR3 reads CASSPTGRAWNTEAFF. The J gene is TRBJ1-1, the V gene TRBV28, with a weak D call TRBD1 (5 bases). The read halts 3 residues ahead of the CDR3 end, with the missing end drawn from the germline J gene. Looked up from germline, CDR1 is MDHEN and CDR2 is SYDVKM. CDR3 length: 16 residues. The ends were cut back, 6 bases at V and 1 base at J, with 18 bases in the middle.

The CDR3 reads CSARSRTSSYEQYF. Partial CDR3 DNA: TGCAGTGCTAGATCCAGGACTAGCTCCTACGAG. The chain is built from TRBV20-1 and TRBJ2-7, with TRBD2 matching over 7 bases. The read stops 3 residues short of the end of the CDR3; the missing end is completed from the germline J gene. The CDR3 is 14 amino acids. V trimming: 2 bases; J trimming: 0 bases; junction bases outside the gene matches: 4. The germline V gene encodes CDR1 DFQATT and CDR2 SNEGSKA (reference sequence).

With respect to this clone: The sequence runs out 3 residues before the end of the CDR3; the remainder is reconstructed from the germline J gene. V gene TRBV5-4 combines with J gene TRBJ1-1; TRBD1 agrees at 9 bases. The CDR3 has 16 residues. J lost 1 base, V lost 0 bases, and 4 bases had no gene match. The germline V gene encodes CDR1 SGHNT and CDR2 YYREEE (reference sequence). This CDR3 is CASSLDRGQWNTEAFF. The sequenced part of the CDR3 DNA is TGTGCCAGCAGCTTGGACAGGGGGCAATGGAACACTGAA.

About this clone: The missing CDR3 end, 3 residues past where the read stops, is filled in from the germline J gene. This chain uses TRBV11-2 with TRBJ2-7; no reliable D call. Trimming shortened V by 5 bases and J by 6 bases, and 17 bases separated the two germline ends. This CDR3 has 14 amino acids. Germline V gene sequence: CDR1 SGHAT, CDR2 FQNNGV. The part of the CDR3 DNA that was read is TGTGCCAGCAGCCCAAACGCCGGTTATAGCGAG. It encodes CASSPNAGYSE. The entire CDR3 protein is CASSPNAGYSEQYF.

This clone is deemed medium-sized by its frequency. Sequencing ends 3 residues short of the CDR3 end; the germline J gene provides the rest. This rearrangement joins TRBV20-1 to TRBJ2-7, with a possible D match to TRBD2 (6 bases). Trimming took off 3 bases at V and 6 bases at J, with 12 bases between the two ends. The CDR3 runs 12 residues. The germline V gene encodes CDR1 DFQATT and CDR2 SNEGSKA (reference sequence). The CDR3 DNA, read in part, is TGCAGTGCTAGTAGCCTTAGCGGCGAG. Protein sequence: CSASSLSGE. The CDR3 in its entirety is CSASSLSGEQYF.

With respect to this clone: The read terminates 3 residues ahead of where the CDR3 ends, so the germline J gene completes it. The chain uses TRBV5-1 and TRBJ2-3; 7 bases are shared with TRBD2. V shed 7 bases and J 0 bases; nucleotides not matched to a gene: 17. CDR1 is SGHRS and CDR2 is YFSETQ in the germline V gene. CDR3 length: 18 amino acids. CDR3 region: CASLKGKIGGTSTDTQYF. The part of the CDR3 DNA that was read is TGCGCCAGCCTCAAAGGGAAGATCGGGGGGACTAGCACAGATACG.

As for this clone: With the read ending 3 residues before the CDR3 end, the germline J gene is used to fill in that end. This chain links TRBV10-3 with TRBJ2-1, with D perhaps TRBD2 (7 bases). The CDR3 spans 14 residues. Germline V gene lookup returns CDR1 ENHRY and CDR2 SYGVKD. V dropped 11 bases and J dropped 2 bases, with 16 bases sitting between them. The CDR3 loop is CAPGGTKAYNEQFF. The CDR3 DNA, read in part, is TGTGCCCCCGGGGGGACAAAAGCCTACAATGAG.